This T cell receptor beta chain was obtained from a study of blood T cell repertoires in COVID-19. Background on the study: From T cells, B-cell-depleted T cells, or PBMCs came the material, which was cDNA or gDNA.

Participants' own reports of clinical history determined their cohort assignment. The recovered donors of Cohort 3 showed two negative PCRs, clearance, or symptom resolution. How the authors handled the data: How many nucleated cells were present was estimated from reference gene primer amplification. Here immunoSEQ multiplex PCR was the method, and the copy in TCRdb shows in-frame clones only, minus some. V, J and clone size were drawn from that table, and D and trimming were deduced from the DNA. The repertoire holds about 140,000 clones, with approximately 79% as singletons. The V gene's germline CDR1 is SGHTS and CDR2 YDEGEE. The CDR3 consists of 15 residues. Trimming removed 0 bases from V and 2 bases from J; junction bases left unmatched: 1.

The sample consisted of PBMCs or T cells enriched from blood (not recorded which). The chain carries TRBV5-8 and TRBJ1-5, with 8 bases that match TRBD1. This clonotype was sampled from a woman aged 45-65 years who had recovered from COVID-19. This CDR3 is CASSLDRGGNQPQHF. The CDR3 DNA sequence: TGTGCCAGCAGCTTGGACAGGGGGGGCAATCAGCCCCAGCATTTT.